Following are 23 T cell receptor beta chains from one sample sequenced in a study of blood T cell repertoires in COVID-19. Clones were read by immunoSEQ multiplex PCR, and TCRdb kept only the in-frame ones, dropping some. This sample has about 220,000 clones, with around 80% found just once. Sequencing was carried out using peripheral blood. The receptors here all came from a young man with active or convalescent COVID-19.

The chain links TRBV5-6 to TRBJ1-6; 7 nucleotides match TRBD1. V was pared by 4 bases and J by 0 bases, with 7 bases of the junction left unmatched. Germline lookup yields CDR1 SGHDT and CDR2 YYEEEE. The CDR3 covers 17 residues. The CDR3 is CASSLGGPSSYNSPLHF. DNA for the CDR3: TGTGCCAGCAGCCTAGGGGGCCCCAGCTCCTATAATTCACCCCTCCACTTT.

The rearrangement uses TRBV10-3 and TRBJ2-1, with a tentative D call TRBD2 (7 bases). Trimming stripped 2 bases from V and 13 bases from J, with 21 bases between. The CDR3 has 15 amino acids. CDR1 ENHRY and CDR2 SYGVKD come from the germline V gene. This chain's CDR3 is CAISERGGTSLGQFF. The CDR3 DNA reads TGTGCCATCAGTGAGAGGGGGGGGACTTCCCTTGGCCAGTTCTTC.

This clone was counted a few times. The rearrangement uses TRBV30 and TRBJ1-6, with TRBD1 as a possible D gene (6 bases). Per germline, CDR1 GTSNPN and CDR2 SVGIG (reference sequence). The CDR3 runs 13 residues. Deletions cut 2 bases from V and 7 bases from J, with 9 bases between. CDR3 protein: CAWSPQGNSPLHF. CDR3 nucleotide sequence: TGTGCCTGGAGTCCACAGGGCAATTCACCCCTCCACTTT.

The CDR3 sequence is CASGLGGPGTEAFF. The CDR3 DNA reads as TGTGCTAGTGGTTTGGGGGGGCCCGGCACTGAAGCTTTCTTT. This chain connects TRBV12-5 to TRBJ1-1; TRBD1 is a possible D gene (6 bases). Germline V gene data show CDR1 as LGHNT and CDR2 as FRNRAP. The V gene lost 1 base and the J gene lost 4 bases, with 10 bases spanning the gap. This CDR3 is 14 amino acids long.

This chain links TRBV6-1 with TRBJ1-2; 7 bases align to TRBD1. Trimming took 3 bases from V and 6 from J; bases not matched to a gene: 10. Germline V gene data show CDR1 as MNHNS and CDR2 as SASEGT. The CDR3 extends over 15 amino acids. This chain's CDR3 is CASSDPFTGADGYTF. The CDR3 bases are TGTGCCAGCAGTGACCCCTTCACAGGGGCGGATGGCTACACCTTC.

The CDR3 sequence is CASSSAGTAYNEQFF. In DNA, the CDR3 is TGTGCCAGCAGTTCAGCCGGGACAGCCTACAATGAGCAGTTCTTC. V gene TRBV27 combines with J gene TRBJ2-1; 7 bases are shared with TRBD1. V lost 4 bases, J lost 2 bases, and 5 bases stayed unmatched. CDR3 length equals 15 residues. Germline lookup yields CDR1 MNHEY and CDR2 SMNVEV (reference sequence).

The CDR3 reads CASSYLDPANGYTF. In DNA form, the CDR3 reads TGTGCCAGCAGTTACCTAGACCCAGCCAACGGCTACACCTTC. V gene TRBV6-5 combines with J gene TRBJ1-2; unclear D gene. The V end lost 2 bases, the J end lost 8 bases, and 15 bases lay between the germline ends. This CDR3 is 14 amino acids long. CDR1 MNHEY and CDR2 SVGAGI come from the germline V gene.

This clone came up once. The rearrangement links TRBV30 to TRBJ2-3; D may be TRBD2 (6 bases). Trimming stripped 6 bases from V and 0 bases from J, with 13 bases between. Germline V gives CDR1 GTSNPN, CDR2 SVGIG (reference sequence). The CDR3 is made up of 14 amino acids. This chain's CDR3 is CACNRDFSTDTQYF. The DNA of the CDR3 is TGTGCCTGCAACCGGGACTTTAGCACAGATACGCAGTATTTT.

V gene TRBV27 combines with J gene TRBJ2-5; the match to TRBD2 covers 7 bases. The V gene's germline CDR1 is MNHEY and CDR2 SMNVEV (reference sequence). The V gene end was trimmed by 4 bases and the J gene end by 1 base; junction bases not matched to a gene: 6. This CDR3 has 15 amino acids. CDR3 bases: TGTGCCAGCAGTTATCTCGGCGGGGGCCAAGAGACCCAGTACTTC. This sequence encodes CASSYLGGGQETQYF.

The J gene is TRBJ2-7, the V gene TRBV6-5; 7 bases are a match to TRBD2. Losses at the gene ends were 4 bases for V and 8 bases for J; bases not matched to a gene: 14. Germline V gene lookup returns CDR1 MNHEY and CDR2 SVGAGI. This CDR3 is 15 amino acids long. As DNA, the CDR3 is TGTGCCAGCAGTTCGCGACTAGCCTCTGGTGGAAAGCAGTACTTC. Residues: CASSSRLASGGKQYF.

This chain links TRBV5-4 with TRBJ2-6; D is ambiguous. The CDR3 spans 16 residues. The germline V and J ends were trimmed by 2 bases and 0 bases, with 9 bases remaining between them. Germline lookup yields CDR1 SGHNT and CDR2 YYREEE (reference sequence). CDR3 protein: CASSFRANSGANVLTF. CDR3 sequence (DNA): TGTGCCAGCAGCTTCAGAGCGAACTCTGGGGCCAACGTCCTGACTTTC.

The V call is TRBV27, the J call TRBJ2-3; the D is unclear. CDR1 MNHEY and CDR2 SMNVEV come from the germline V gene (reference sequence). The CDR3 covers 13 residues. V lost 3 bases to trimming and J lost 4 bases, with 8 bases between them. CDR3 DNA: TGTGCCAGCAGTTTGACTTCCCCAGATACGCAGTATTTT. Its protein is CASSLTSPDTQYF.

This clone was seen just once. The gene calls are TRBV9 and TRBJ2-4; possible D gene TRBD2, 6 bases. The CDR3 is made up of 14 amino acids. V was trimmed by 7 bases and J by 7 bases, leaving 18 bases between them. CDR1 SGDLS and CDR2 YYNGEE come from the germline V gene. The CDR3 DNA sequence: TGTGCCAGCGCCCCGGGGCGGGGCCCCAACATTCAGTACTTC. This gives the protein CASAPGRGPNIQYF.

There are a few counts of this clone. Written as DNA, the CDR3 is TGTGCCAGCAGCCCCAGCTCCTACAATGAGCAGTTCTTC. This encodes CASSPSSYNEQFF. The chain links TRBV4-2 to TRBJ2-1; D gene unclear. Trimming left V 4 bases short and J 0 bases short, with 4 bases between. The CDR3 sequence is 13 residues long. From germline, CDR1 is LGHNA and CDR2 YNFKEQ.

The chain carries TRBV7-8 and TRBJ2-1; unclear D gene. The CDR3 runs 15 residues. Germline values: CDR1 SGHVS, CDR2 FQNEAQ. With 6 bases removed from V and 8 bases from J, the gap between germline ends came to 20 bases. The CDR3 reads CASRPPILVRDEQFF. CDR3 nucleotide sequence: TGTGCCAGCAGGCCCCCAATACTCGTCCGGGATGAGCAGTTCTTC. Full variable domain (outside the CDR3, taken from reference TRBV7-8 and TRBJ2-1): GAGVSQSPRYKVAKRGQDVALRCDPISGHVSLFWYQQALGQGPEFLTYFQNEAQLDKSGLPSDRFFAERPEGSVSTLKIQRTQQEDSAVYLCASRPPILVRDEQFFGPGTRLTVL.

This chain uses TRBV18 with TRBJ1-6, with a tentative D call TRBD1 (5 bases). The CDR3 contains 17 residues. The germline CDR1 and CDR2 sequences are KGHSH and LQKENI. V was shortened by 0 bases and J by 8 bases, with 17 bases between the two germline ends. The CDR3 DNA is TGTGCCAGCTCACCACCGTCATTTTCCGGGGGGTATTCACCCCTCCACTTT. As protein: CASSPPSFSGGYSPLHF.

V gene TRBV14 combines with J gene TRBJ1-6; D call uncertain. Germline-derived CDR1 and CDR2 are SGHDN and FVKESK. V was trimmed by 1 base and J by 9 bases, leaving 7 bases between them. This CDR3 comprises 13 residues. The CDR3 loop is CASSQVKLSPLHF. The DNA for the CDR3 is TGTGCCAGCAGCCAAGTGAAACTTTCACCCCTCCACTTT.

The chain couples TRBV6-5 to TRBJ1-2; no clear D. CDR1 MNHEY and CDR2 SVGAGI come from the germline V gene. This CDR3 has 12 amino acids. The V and J ends lost 8 bases and 1 base respectively, with 8 bases between them. The CDR3 loop is CASVSGNYGYTF. The CDR3 DNA reads as TGTGCCAGCGTTAGTGGTAACTATGGCTACACCTTC.

V gene TRBV5-4 combines with J gene TRBJ2-2; weak D call: TRBD2 (5 bases). The CDR3 is 17 residues long. Germline V lookup: CDR1 SGHNT, CDR2 YYREEE (reference sequence). V was clipped by 5 bases and J by 5 bases, with 22 bases between them. CDR3 in DNA: TGTGCCAGCAGTACGAAAAGAGGGCCTCTCGGGACCGGGGAGCTGTTTTTT. Its translation: CASSTKRGPLGTGELFF.

The chain combines TRBV6-2 or TRBV6-3 with TRBJ2-1; D ambiguous. Germline CDR1 MNHEY, CDR2 SVGEGT. The CDR3 is 13 amino acids. V was shortened by 5 bases and J by 8 bases, with 13 bases between the two germline ends. CDR3: CASSPQLKYEQFF. The CDR3 DNA sequence: TGTGCCAGCAGTCCCCAACTTAAGTATGAGCAGTTCTTC.

The chain combines TRBV7-2 with TRBJ1-1; D is unresolved. CDR3 length: 14 amino acids. V dropped 4 bases and J dropped 5 bases, with 14 bases sitting between them. CDR1 and CDR2 from the germline V gene are SGHTA and FQGNSA. The CDR3 reads CASSSGSWRTEAFF. CDR3 nucleotides: TGTGCCAGCAGCTCCGGTTCCTGGAGGACTGAAGCTTTCTTT.

As concerns this clone: The junction and the germline gene differ at one end; a read error may be behind it. The chain joins TRBV6-5 to TRBJ2-5; tentative D call: TRBD2 (5 bases). The CDR3 has 14 residues. CDR1 is MNHEY, CDR2 SVGAGI, per germline. The CDR3 here is CASSDSSRGETQYF. The CDR3 DNA follows: TGTGCCAGCAGTGACTCTAGCCGCGGGGAGACCCAGTACTTC.

The V and J genes are TRBV30 and TRBJ1-1, with a tentative D call TRBD1 (5 bases). Per the germline V gene, CDR1 is GTSNPN and CDR2 is SVGIG (reference sequence). The CDR3 length is 13 residues. The V gene lost 8 bases and the J gene lost 3 bases, with 16 bases spanning the gap. CDR3 sequence (DNA): TGTGCCAGCACCAGGGCGGGGTACACTGAAGCTTTCTTT. Residues: CASTRAGYTEAFF.